This T cell receptor (beta chain) was captured in a study of human T cells and chemical hapten exposure. Study-level results: There was a positive correlation between PT1 expanded TCR counts and patch test score. The donor cohort had alopecia, so its immune response may not match that of healthy people.

Individual cDNA molecules each carried unique molecular identifiers attached by the library. TCRdb processed the RACE reads anew with MiXCR; each CDR3 protein has one entry. The sample records some 57,000 distinct CDR3 sequences, about 10% being singletons. Time point here: patch test 2, 6 weeks after DPC sensitization. Treatment meaning: therapeutic diphenylcyclopropenone sensitization with weekly scalp DPC. The total RNA was obtained from whole blood that was not fractionated. The V gene end was trimmed by 1 base and the J gene end by 6 bases; junction bases not matched to a gene: 3. Germline V gene sequence: CDR1 SEHNR, CDR2 FQNEAQ (reference sequence). The CDR3 has 14 amino acids. Comments on this clonotype: Its matching antigen is unknown.

Sequenced here: whole blood, sampled in connection with sensitization to the hapten diphenylcyclopropenone (DPC). The sequence derives from a woman aged 50 to 65 with alopecia areata. Some clones in this sample may be carry-over from other donors' samples. V usage is TRBV7-9 and J usage is TRBJ2-1, with 7 positions matching TRBD2. The CDR3 loop reads CASSLGTRANEQFF. The CDR3 region has the DNA TGTGCCAGCAGCTTAGGGACTAGGGCCAATGAGCAGTTCTTC.